Detailed here is one T cell receptor beta chain. The clone's antigen remains unknown. Base qualities were left out, and no much larger clone turns up one base away. CDR1 SGHTA and CDR2 FQGNSA were looked up in the germline V gene. Taken from cysteine to phenylalanine, the CDR3 has 16 residues. The only DNA kept is the CDR3, 48 bases in frame from the first base. Unmatched junction bases come to 3, with V trimmed by 5 bases and J by 2 bases. This entry comes from a study of blood T cell repertoires in COVID-19 (dated by TCRdb to the early 2020s). At the level of the whole study: Samples from collaborators originated in the United States, Italy and Spain and spanned both the acute and convalescent phases of COVID-19. The samples were drawn from the first 160 participants of the ongoing ImmuneRACE study and from 1,254 subjects provided by 6 global collaborators. A freely available public database, intended as a resource for researchers studying the immune response to SARS-CoV-2, is where the repertoires were released. Subjects who had been exposed to COVID-19, were actively infected with it, or had recovered from it provided the deeply sampled blood TCRbeta repertoires that made up the dataset. HLA class I and class II types, where available, came from metadata supplied by the sample provider rather than from assay-based typing. Nearly every sample came with metadata listing a de-identified subject ID, COVID-19 status, age in years and sex. The material from the prospective study consisted of cDNA or gDNA derived from T cells, B-cell-depleted T cells, or PBMCs.

Whole blood was collected in K2EDTA tubes by collaborating institutions according to the institutions' own protocols. Collaborator samples were shipped for TCRbeta analysis as frozen whole blood, isolated PBMCs, or DNA extracted from either sample type. General study outcomes and caveats: The quantity of clinical and demographic metadata differed by source and by participant and was supplied without curation.

The immunoSEQ Assay, a bias-controlled multiplex PCR, was used to amplify TCRbeta CDR3 regions from genomic DNA. Under the source paper's analysis protocol: Nucleated cell counts per sample were estimated from amplification of reference gene primers within the assay. Sequence reads were collapsed and filtered to measure the absolute abundance of every unique TCRbeta CDR3 rearrangement. For each sample, productive Simpson clonality was calculated as the square root of Simpson's diversity index over productive rearrangements. TCRdb mirrors the immuneACCESS table, restricted to in-frame sequences. Some clones are absent from its copies; in checked studies, under half trace to an unresolved V gene, and the reason for the others is unknown. V and J calls and clone size are copied from that table; D and trimming were computed from the DNA. The sample data list around 100,000 clones, and more than 85% of these were observed just once. The top ten clonotypes cover approximately 2.2% of the sample.

The sample consisted of peripheral blood. The rearranged chain carries TRBV7-2 and TRBJ2-2; TRBD2 aligns with 12 central bases. The source of this sequence is a man aged 50-60 years with active COVID-19. In nucleotide form, the sequence is TGTGCCAGCAGCGCTAGCGGGAGGGTAAACACCGGGGAGCTGTTTTTT. It translates as CASSASGRVNTGELFF. Outside the CDR3, residues come from the reference TRBV7-2 and TRBJ2-2 proteins, so the full variable domain is: GAGVSQSPSNKVTEKGKDVELRCDPISGHTALYWYRQSLGQGLEFLIYFQGNSAPDKSGLPSDRFSAERTGGSVSTLTIQRTQQEDSAVYLCASSASGRVNTGELFFGEGSRLTVL.